This TCR beta chain was profiled in a study of neurological immune-mediated disorders. TCRdb itself ran the 5' RACE reads through MiXCR, one entry per CDR3 protein. The table includes 50,000 to 70,000 distinct CDR3 sequences, about 2.5% detected once. The table lists this clonotype with many counts. The antigen remains unidentified. Study-level findings and limits: The phylogenetic placement of 18 of 34 multiple sclerosis patients' repertoires in one related-CDR3 cluster constitutes a possible signature. Patients with HTLV-1-associated myelopathy showed the most TCR clonal expansion. Those with multiple sclerosis showed the least, falling below healthy controls.

Germline V gene sequence: CDR1 MNHEY, CDR2 SVGAGI. The V and J ends lost 0 bases and 8 bases respectively, with 8 bases between them. The CDR3 is made up of 13 amino acids. Source material: PBMCs. The TCR was taken from a man aged 45 to 65 with multiple sclerosis. This chain joins TRBV6-5 and TRBJ1-3; TRBD1 is a possible D gene (5 bases). The chain's CDR3 is CASSYSQGYTIYF. CDR3 DNA sequence: TGTGCCAGCAGTTACTCGCAGGGTTACACCATATATTTT.